This T cell receptor (beta chain) emerged from a study of cytomegalovirus exposure and HLA in healthy donors. Study as a whole: From HLA-typed donors, an early data release held approximately 85 million unique TCRs. Study observations and caveats: Later analysis reportedly placed an Asian-associated ancestry cluster below the roughly 670-donor mean in N-insertions. Using a false discovery rate of 0.05, a later analysis showed that 16,951 TCR beta sequences were associated with HLA alleles.

PCR primers comprised 60 Vbeta and 13 Jbeta primers. Sequencing used immunoSEQ multiplex PCR; TCRdb keeps in-frame clones, though not all of them. The sample has 150,000 to 200,000 clones, roughly 84% seen once; the top ten hold 1.9%. Trimming shortened V by 3 bases and J by 2 bases, and 11 bases separated the two germline ends. CDR1 KGHSH and CDR2 LQKENI come from the germline V gene. The CDR3 totals 14 residues. There were likely unrecorded immune exposures, though donors were nominally healthy when sampled. On this clone itself: Its antigen is currently unknown.

Sequenced input: PBMCs. The chain has TRBV18 and TRBJ2-7, with a weak D call TRBD1 (5 bases). This TCR came from a young man in good health and CMV-seronegative. The CDR3 spells CASSPPGAAYEQYF. The DNA of the CDR3 is TGTGCCAGCTCACCCCCTGGGGCAGCCTACGAGCAGTACTTC. Full variable domain (outside the CDR3, taken from reference TRBV18 and TRBJ2-7): NAGVMQNPRHLVRRRGQEARLRCSPMKGHSHVYWYRQLPEEGLKFMVYLQKENIIDESGMPKERFSAEFPKEGPSILRIQQVVRGDSAAYFCASSPPGAAYEQYFGPGTRLTVT.